The 9 T cell receptor beta chains in this list originate from one sample, sequenced in a study of patients and donors after allogeneic stem cell transplantation. MiXCR was run by TCRdb on the RT-PCR reads, yielding one entry per CDR3 protein. The profile shows about 150,000 distinct CDR3 sequences, about two fifths of them singletons. Sequenced input: blood, either unsorted or a sorted T cell fraction (not recorded which). Receptors originate from a human donor who was either an allogeneic HSCT recipient or a stem cell or donor lymphocyte infusion donor (not recorded which). It is not recorded whose cells these are; they may come from a transplant donor.

The chain links TRBV27 to TRBJ2-3; D possibly matches TRBD1 or TRBD2 (6 bases each). V dropped 1 base and J dropped 14 bases, with 10 bases sitting between them. Germline V gives CDR1 MNHEY, CDR2 SMNVEV (reference sequence). This CDR3 region has 11 residues. The chain's CDR3 is CASSLYGGLYF. In DNA form, the CDR3 reads TGTGCCAGCAGTTTATACGGGGGCCTGTATTTT.

Only a few counts were recorded for this clonotype. The chain carries TRBV10-3 and TRBJ1-2, with 7 bases matching TRBD1. V was pared by 0 bases and J by 7 bases, with 8 bases of the junction left unmatched. Germline V gene sequence: CDR1 ENHRY, CDR2 SYGVKD. CDR3 size: 15 residues. CDR3 sequence: CAISESQYRGGGYTF. CDR3 DNA: TGTGCCATCAGTGAGTCGCAGTACAGGGGAGGTGGCTACACCTTC.

The chain is built from TRBV9 and TRBJ1-1, with TRBD1 as a possible D gene (6 bases). Germline CDR1 and CDR2: SGDLS and YYNGEE. The CDR3 length is 17 residues. The ends were cut back, 3 bases at V and 4 bases at J, with 22 bases in the middle. CDR3 sequence reads: CASSADPTGGLRTEAFF. The CDR3 region has the DNA TGTGCCAGCAGCGCGGATCCTACCGGGGGGCTACGCACTGAAGCTTTCTTT.

The rearrangement uses TRBV4-3 and TRBJ2-2, with 13 bases matching TRBD2. Germline V CDR1 and CDR2: LGHNA, YSLEER. The CDR3 sequence is 19 residues long. V lost 4 bases to trimming and J lost 3 bases; unmatched junction nucleotides: 11. Here the CDR3 DNA reads TGCGCCAGCAGCCGAAGACCACTAGCGGGGGGGCCTGACACCGGGGAGCTGTTTTTT. It translates to CASSRRPLAGGPDTGELFF.

This clonotype appeared many times. The V gene is TRBV29-1, the J gene TRBJ1-1; D is undetermined. V lost 3 bases, J lost 0 bases, and 8 bases lay in between. The CDR3 is made up of 13 amino acids. CDR1 SQVTM and CDR2 ANQGSEA come from the germline V gene. The CDR3 sequence: CSVDPIMNTEAFF. In nucleotides, the CDR3 is TGCAGCGTTGACCCCATTATGAACACTGAAGCTTTCTTT.

The chain carries TRBV4-3 and TRBJ1-5, with D possibly being TRBD1 (5 bases). Germline V gene data show CDR1 as LGHNA and CDR2 as YSLEER. V was shortened by 3 bases and J by 0 bases, with 12 bases between the two germline ends. The CDR3 runs to 16 residues. CDR3 region: CASSQGGRSSNQPQHF. The CDR3, as DNA: TGCGCCAGCAGCCAGGGGGGACGGTCTAGCAATCAGCCCCAGCATTTT.

This clonotype came up a few times. V usage is TRBV20-1 and J usage is TRBJ1-5; tentatively, D is TRBD1 (5 bases). V lost 7 bases and J 4 bases, leaving 14 bases between the germline ends. Germline lookup yields CDR1 DFQATT and CDR2 SNEGSKA (reference sequence). The CDR3 covers 13 residues. In nucleotides, the CDR3 is TGCAGTGGAAGGTCGGGGCGGAATCAGCCCCAGCATTTT. It is translated as CSGRSGRNQPQHF.

This clonotype came up a few times. The rearrangement links TRBV20-1 to TRBJ2-7, with D perhaps matching TRBD2 (5 bases). V lost 5 bases to trimming and J lost 3 bases, with 17 bases between them. This CDR3 has 14 amino acids. Germline V gene lookup returns CDR1 DFQATT and CDR2 SNEGSKA (reference sequence). This CDR3 is CSALPVTGNYEQYV. DNA for the CDR3: TGCAGTGCTTTACCAGTCACGGGGAACTACGAGCAGTACGTC.

Ten or more counts support this clonotype. The chain carries TRBV29-1 and TRBJ1-1; possibly TRBD1 for D (5 bases). Trimming left V 6 bases short and J 1 base short, with 9 bases between. The germline CDR1 and CDR2 sequences are SQVTM and ANQGSEA. The CDR3 is 12 residues long. CDR3 in amino acids: CSVGLPNTEAFF. The CDR3 DNA sequence: TGCAGCGTGGGACTGCCGAACACTGAAGCTTTCTTT.